The next 30 T cell receptor beta chains were all read from a single sample in a study of shared clonotypes between healthy human individuals. Sequenced by immunoSEQ multiplex PCR; TCRdb stores in-frame clones only, minus some. The sample contains under 200,000 clones, 85% to 95% of which appear only once. Sequencing input: naive CD4+ T cells sorted from blood. As for subset: CD45RA+ positively selected. These receptors all come from a young woman in good health.

The gene calls are TRBV4-1 and TRBJ2-7, with D possibly TRBD1 on 5 matching bases. V lost 1 base and J 0 bases, leaving 16 bases between the germline ends. CDR3 length: 17 residues. Germline values: CDR1 MGHRA, CDR2 YSYEKL. CDR3 sequence (DNA): TGCGCCAGCAGCCAAGCCAGAAGCGATGACAGCTCCTACGAGCAGTACTTC. This encodes CASSQARSDDSSYEQYF.

V usage is TRBV28 and J usage is TRBJ2-7, with D unclear. Germline values: CDR1 MDHEN, CDR2 SYDVKM. The CDR3 covers 13 residues. Trimming removed 2 bases at V and 6 bases at J, with 11 bases between. CDR3 bases: TGTGCCAGCAGTTTAAGCCCTGTGGTCGAGCAGTACTTC. The encoded protein is CASSLSPVVEQYF.

The rearrangement links TRBV9 to TRBJ2-5; 12 nucleotides agree with TRBD2. The J call is in doubt because the DNA end fits TRBJ2-7 better. The CDR3 is made up of 15 amino acids. Germline V CDR1 and CDR2: SGDLS, YYNGEE. CDR3 amino acids: CASSTTSGRFHEQYF. CDR3 sequence (DNA): TGTGCCAGCAGCACAACTAGCGGGAGGTTCCACGAGCAGTACTTC.

The rearrangement uses TRBV4-2 and TRBJ2-1; 10 bases map to TRBD2. The length of the CDR3 is 15 residues. CDR1 and CDR2 (germline): LGHNA, YNFKEQ. V was clipped by 5 bases and J by 3 bases; unmatched bases: 4. The CDR3 protein is CASSKGTSVYNEQFF. CDR3 in DNA: TGTGCCAGCAGCAAAGGGACTAGCGTCTACAATGAGCAGTTCTTC.

This clone was counted a single time. The rearrangement links TRBV6-6 to TRBJ1-2; 9 positions agree with TRBD1. CDR1 is MNHNY and CDR2 is SVGAGI in the germline V gene (reference sequence). The trim removed 2 bases at V and 2 bases at J, leaving 3 bases unmatched. The CDR3 is 15 residues long. The DNA of the CDR3 is TGTGCCAGCAGTTACCGCGGGACAGGGAACTATGGCTACACCTTC. Translating gives CASSYRGTGNYGYTF.

The V and J genes are TRBV5-1 and TRBJ2-7; 9 positions agree with TRBD1. Germline V gene lookup returns CDR1 SGHRS and CDR2 YFSETQ. This CDR3 has 13 residues. The V and J ends lost 4 bases and 6 bases, in that order; junction bases with no gene match: 5. The CDR3 protein is CASSLQDRGEQYF. In DNA form, the CDR3 reads TGCGCCAGCAGCCTACAGGACAGGGGCGAGCAGTACTTC.

The table lists this clone with a count of one. The rearrangement joins TRBV5-1 to TRBJ1-1; 8 bases line up with TRBD1. The V segment lost 4 bases and the J segment 3 bases; nucleotides outside the gene matches: 8. Per the germline V gene, CDR1 is SGHRS and CDR2 is YFSETQ. The CDR3 has 15 amino acids. In DNA form, the CDR3 reads TGCGCCAGCAGCCCTAACCCGGACAGGGACACTGAAGCTTTCTTT. This gives the protein CASSPNPDRDTEAFF.

This sequence joins TRBV29-1 and TRBJ1-3; D ambiguous. The CDR3 length is 13 residues. Trimming took off 5 bases at V and 3 bases at J, with 11 bases between the two ends. The germline V gene has CDR1 SQVTM and CDR2 ANQGSEA. CDR3 nucleotides: TGCAGCGTTATTGGCACGCTTGGAAACACCATATATTTT. It translates to CSVIGTLGNTIYF.

The chain has TRBV6-5 and TRBJ2-1; D unresolved. The V and J ends lost 2 bases and 9 bases respectively, with 5 bases between them. CDR3 size: 11 residues. Germline V lookup: CDR1 MNHEY, CDR2 SVGAGI. The CDR3 is CASSYGFEQFF. In DNA form, the CDR3 reads TGTGCCAGCAGTTACGGGTTTGAGCAGTTCTTC.

The chain joins TRBV28 to TRBJ1-5, with 9 bases aligning to TRBD1. This CDR3 spans 19 amino acids. The V gene end was trimmed by 2 bases and the J gene end by 5 bases; junction bases not matched to a gene: 16. Germline lookup yields CDR1 MDHEN and CDR2 SYDVKM. CDR3 loop: CASSLAIATGTGTYQPQHF. CDR3 bases: TGTGCCAGCAGTTTAGCGATCGCGACCGGGACAGGGACTTATCAGCCCCAGCATTTT.

The chain has TRBV18 and TRBJ1-1, with D possibly being TRBD1 (6 bases). V was shortened by 4 bases and J by 7 bases, with 10 bases between the two germline ends. The V gene's germline CDR1 is KGHSH and CDR2 LQKENI. The CDR3 contains 12 residues. CDR3 bases: TGTGCCAGCTCACTTACAGGGAATGAAGCTTTCTTT. Translating it yields CASSLTGNEAFF. The full variable domain, with the rest looked up from reference TRBV18 and TRBJ1-1, is NAGVMQNPRHLVRRRGQEARLRCSPMKGHSHVYWYRQLPEEGLKFMVYLQKENIIDESGMPKERFSAEFPKEGPSILRIQQVVRGDSAAYFCASSLTGNEAFFGQGTRLTVV.

J is TRBJ1-2 and V is TRBV6-5; TRBD1 matches 10 bases. V shed 2 bases and J 8 bases; nucleotides not matched to a gene: 5. The CDR3 has 14 amino acids. From germline, CDR1 is MNHEY and CDR2 SVGAGI. This chain's CDR3 is CASSYTDRGHGYTF. DNA for the CDR3: TGTGCCAGCAGTTACACAGACAGGGGGCACGGCTACACCTTC.

In its sample, this clone was seen once. The genes are TRBV5-1 and TRBJ2-7, with TRBD1 matching 8 bases. CDR3 length equals 13 residues. J gave up 5 bases and V 3 bases, and 4 bases lay outside the gene matches. Germline values: CDR1 SGHRS, CDR2 YFSETQ. The DNA of the CDR3 is TGCGCCAGCAGCTCACAGGGGGTCGACGAGCAGTACTTC. Its translation is CASSSQGVDEQYF.

This clone has just one count. CDR3 loop: CASSPPVKDRAMNTEAFF. The DNA of the CDR3 is TGTGCCAGCTCACCACCGGTTAAAGACAGGGCGATGAACACTGAAGCTTTCTTT. The V call is TRBV18, the J call TRBJ1-1, with TRBD1 matching over 7 bases. CDR1 is KGHSH, CDR2 LQKENI, per germline. V dropped 0 bases and J dropped 0; count of bases not matched to a gene: 10. The CDR3 length is 18 residues.

V is TRBV29-1 and J is TRBJ1-2; D possibly corresponds to TRBD1 (6 bases). V was shortened by 3 bases and J by 8 bases, with 13 bases between the two germline ends. The length of the CDR3 is 12 residues. The V gene's germline CDR1 is SQVTM and CDR2 ANQGSEA. This chain's CDR3 is CSVETGAQGYTF. The CDR3 coding sequence is TGCAGCGTTGAGACGGGGGCCCAAGGCTACACCTTC.

The chain couples TRBV15 to TRBJ2-7; D tentatively reads TRBD1 or TRBD2 (5 bases each). CDR1 is LNHNV, CDR2 YYDKDF, per germline (reference sequence). The CDR3 consists of 15 residues. V shed 5 bases and J shed 5 bases, with 19 bases lying between them. The CDR3 sequence: CATSPPGRDDHEQYF. DNA for the CDR3: TGTGCCACCAGCCCCCCCGGACGGGACGACCACGAGCAGTACTTC. The full variable domain, in which reference TRBV15 and TRBJ2-7 provide the parts outside the CDR3, is DAMVIQNPRYQVTQFGKPVTLSCSQTLNHNVMYWYQQKSSQAPKLLFHYYDKDFNNEADTPDNFQSRRPNTSFCFLDIRSPGLGDTAMYLCATSPPGRDDHEQYFGPGTRLTVT.

The chain recombines TRBV28 with TRBJ2-5; 8 nucleotides align to TRBD1. The J call may be incorrect, as the DNA end agrees better with TRBJ2-7. The CDR3 covers 14 residues. Looked up from germline, CDR1 is MDHEN and CDR2 is SYDVKM. The CDR3 nucleotides read TGTGCCAGCAGTTTTTCAGGGGGCTCTTACGAGCAGTACTTC. Amino acids: CASSFSGGSYEQYF.

The chain uses TRBV5-1 and TRBJ2-3; D is unclear. The CDR3 length is 12 residues. Trimming pared 5 bases from V and 4 bases from J, leaving 8 bases between. From germline, CDR1 is SGHRS and CDR2 YFSETQ. CDR3 in amino acids: CASRPNADTQYF. CDR3 nucleotides: TGCGCCAGCAGGCCAAACGCAGATACGCAGTATTTT.

The DNA of the CDR3 is TGTGCCAGCAGCGTAGAGTCGCGGGAGAAGGTAAATGAGCAGTTCTTC. Amino acids: CASSVESREKVNEQFF. The chain combines TRBV9 with TRBJ2-1, with 7 bases lining up with TRBD2. This CDR3 has 16 residues. Germline V CDR1 and CDR2: SGDLS, YYNGEE. V lost 0 bases, J lost 7 bases, and 10 bases stayed unmatched.

In DNA form, the CDR3 reads TGTGCCAGCAGCACCCTCGTCCCCTACGAGCAGTACTTC. Protein: CASSTLVPYEQYF. The J gene is TRBJ2-7, the V gene TRBV5-6; no reliable D call. V was pared by 4 bases and J by 2 bases, with 10 bases between. Germline lookup yields CDR1 SGHDT and CDR2 YYEEEE. The CDR3 contains 13 residues.

The rearrangement links TRBV5-6 to TRBJ1-5; D may be TRBD1 (6 bases). The CDR3 loop spans 16 amino acids. Looked up from germline, CDR1 is SGHDT and CDR2 is YYEEEE. V was shortened by 1 base and J by 1 base, with 12 bases between the two germline ends. CDR3 DNA: TGTGCCAGCAGCTTGTTAGGGGGTGCGAGCAATCAGCCCCAGCATTTT. The encoded protein is CASSLLGGASNQPQHF.

This rearrangement joins TRBV27 to TRBJ2-2, with 10 nucleotides matching TRBD2. Germline trimming cut 5 bases from V and 7 bases from J; bases unmatched to any gene: 4. CDR1 is MNHEY, CDR2 SMNVEV, per germline (reference sequence). The CDR3 length is 14 residues. The CDR3 spells CASSTGLASGELFF. DNA for the CDR3: TGTGCCAGCAGTACGGGACTAGCGAGCGGGGAGCTGTTTTTT.

Details on this clone: At one end, the junction sequence differs from germline, possibly due to a read error. The chain uses TRBV7-3 and TRBJ1-2; D not resolved. CDR3 size: 13 residues. Germline V lookup: CDR1 SGHTA, CDR2 FQGTGA. DNA of the CDR3: TGTGCCAGCAGCTCCACCCCGGGCTATGGCCACACCTTC. It translates to CASSSTPGYGHTF.

This clone is a singleton in its sample. The CDR3 sequence: CASSVGKREGQGTQYF. The CDR3 DNA reads as TGTGCCAGCAGCGTAGGTAAGCGGGAGGGCCAGGGGACCCAGTACTTC. The genes are TRBV9 and TRBJ2-5, with 10 bases fitting TRBD2. This CDR3 spans 16 amino acids. With V trimmed by 0 bases and J by 7 bases, 9 bases remained unmatched. The germline V gene encodes CDR1 SGDLS and CDR2 YYNGEE. Full variable domain (outside the CDR3, taken from reference TRBV9 and TRBJ2-5): DSGVTQTPKHLITATGQRVTLRCSPRSGDLSVYWYQQSLDQGLQFLIQYYNGEERAKGNILERFSAQQFPDLHSELNLSSLELGDSALYFCASSVGKREGQGTQYFGPGTRLLVL.

J is TRBJ2-5 and V is TRBV9; D uncertain. The CDR3 length is 16 residues. Germline CDR1 reads SGDLS; CDR2 reads YYNGEE. V shed 2 bases and J shed 5 bases, with 19 bases lying between them. CDR3 amino acids: CASSVRQLGEWETQYF. The CDR3 nucleotides read TGTGCCAGCAGCGTCCGCCAGCTAGGAGAGTGGGAGACCCAGTACTTC. The whole variable domain, filled in from reference TRBV9 and TRBJ2-5, reads DSGVTQTPKHLITATGQRVTLRCSPRSGDLSVYWYQQSLDQGLQFLIQYYNGEERAKGNILERFSAQQFPDLHSELNLSSLELGDSALYFCASSVRQLGEWETQYFGPGTRLLVL.

The V and J genes are TRBV28 and TRBJ2-1; 8 bases fit TRBD2. V lost 6 bases, J lost 4 bases, and 2 bases stayed unmatched. CDR3 length: 13 amino acids. Germline V gives CDR1 MDHEN, CDR2 SYDVKM. The DNA for the CDR3 is TGTGCCAGCAGGACTAGCGAGTACAATGAGCAGTTCTTC. Translation: CASRTSEYNEQFF.

The rearrangement links TRBV2 to TRBJ2-7; 8 bases are shared with TRBD1. J lost 2 bases, V lost 2 bases, and 11 bases had no gene match. CDR1 SNHLY and CDR2 FYNNEI come from the germline V gene. This CDR3 has 17 residues. The CDR3 loop is CASSERAHGTGPYEQYF. The CDR3 bases are TGTGCCAGCAGTGAACGCGCGCATGGGACAGGTCCCTACGAGCAGTACTTC.

The chain uses TRBV6-1 and TRBJ2-2; 8 positions match TRBD1. The germline V gene has CDR1 MNHNS and CDR2 SASEGT. There are 15 residues in the CDR3. The trim removed 2 bases at V and 6 bases at J, leaving 5 bases unmatched. The CDR3 DNA reads TGTGCCAGCAGTGAACAGGACAGGGCGGCCGGGGAGCTGTTTTTT. It codes for CASSEQDRAAGELFF.

The chain links TRBV10-3 to TRBJ1-4; D gene uncertain. This CDR3 is 14 amino acids long. V lost 6 bases to trimming and J lost 3 bases, with 11 bases between them. Germline values: CDR1 ENHRY, CDR2 SYGVKD. In DNA, the CDR3 is TGTGCCATCAGATCAGACGGCCCTAATGAAAAACTGTTTTTT. Protein sequence: CAIRSDGPNEKLFF.

V gene TRBV25-1 combines with J gene TRBJ2-1; 9 nucleotides align to TRBD2. The junction had 8 bases not matched to a gene; V was cut back by 6 bases and J by 5 bases. The CDR3 totals 15 residues. Germline CDR1 MGHDK, CDR2 SYGVNS. The CDR3 sequence: CASSVAGVKDNEQFF. DNA of the CDR3: TGTGCCAGCAGCGTAGCGGGAGTGAAGGACAATGAGCAGTTCTTC.